This TCR beta chain was recovered during a study of resident and recirculating memory T cells in vitiligo. The trim removed 0 bases at V and 6 bases at J, leaving 8 bases unmatched. CDR1 and CDR2 from the germline V gene are SGHRS and YFSETQ. The CDR3 length is 17 residues. The method was immunoSEQ multiplex PCR; TCRdb's version includes in-frame clones alone and lacks a portion of them. Of more than 65,000 clones in the sample, about 89% were seen once. V usage is TRBV5-1 and J usage is TRBJ1-6; 8 bases line up with TRBD1. The sequence came from a male donor with vitiligo. The sample consisted of blood. This CDR3 is CASSLAYRDRGNSPLHF. The DNA of the CDR3 is TGCGCCAGCAGCTTGGCGTACAGAGACAGGGGTAATTCACCCCTCCACTTT.